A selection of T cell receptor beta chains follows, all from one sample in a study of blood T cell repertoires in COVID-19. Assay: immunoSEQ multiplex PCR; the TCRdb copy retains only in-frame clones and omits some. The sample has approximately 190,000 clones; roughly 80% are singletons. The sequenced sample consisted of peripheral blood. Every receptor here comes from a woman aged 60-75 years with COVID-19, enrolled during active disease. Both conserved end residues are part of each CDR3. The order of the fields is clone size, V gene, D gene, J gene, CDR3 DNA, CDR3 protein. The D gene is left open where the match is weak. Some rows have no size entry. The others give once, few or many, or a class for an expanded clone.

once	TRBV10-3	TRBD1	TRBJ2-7	TGTGCCATCAGTGAGTCAAGGGACAGGGGGCTCTACGAGCAGTACTTC	CAISESRDRGLYEQYF
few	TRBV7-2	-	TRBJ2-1	TGTGCCAGCAGCTTAGCATGGCATGAGCAGTTCTTC	CASSLAWHEQFF
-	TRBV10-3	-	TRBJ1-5	TGTGCCACCCCCGGGAGGACGTGGGACTCTCGGGGACATCAGCCCCAGCATTTT	CATPGRTWDSRGHQPQHF
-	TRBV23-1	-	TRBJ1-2	TGCGCCAGCAGTCAAACCGGGTTTAACTATGGCTACACCTTC	CASSQTGFNYGYTF
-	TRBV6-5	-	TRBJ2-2	TGTGCCACCCCTGCAGGGTTGTGGGCCGGGGAGCTGTTTTTT	CATPAGLWAGELFF
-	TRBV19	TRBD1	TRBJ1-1	TGTGCCAGTTTCAGGGGGCTTGATTGGAACACTGAAGCTTTCTTT	CASFRGLDWNTEAFF
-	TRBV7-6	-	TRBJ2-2	TGTGCCAGCAGCCTCCCCCCATGGAGGGAAGTCGACACCGGGGAGCTGTTTTTT	CASSLPPWREVDTGELFF
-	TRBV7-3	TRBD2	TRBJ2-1	TGTGCCAGCAGCCCCTGGACTAGCGGGAGCTATGAGCAGTTCTTC	CASSPWTSGSYEQFF
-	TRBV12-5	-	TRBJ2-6	TGTGCTAGTGGTTTATCGTCTGGGGCCAACGTCCTGACTTTC	CASGLSSGANVLTF
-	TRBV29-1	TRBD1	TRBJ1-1	TGCAGCGTTTTTAGGACAGGGGGCTACACTGAAGCTTTCTTT	CSVFRTGGYTEAFF
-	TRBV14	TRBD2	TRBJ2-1	TGTGCCAGCAGCCTGCGTACTAGCGGCATCCACAATGAGCAGTTCTTC	CASSLRTSGIHNEQFF
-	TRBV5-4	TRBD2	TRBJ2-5	TGTGCCAGCAGCCCGCGGACTAGCGGGGCGGAGACCCAGTACTTC	CASSPRTSGAETQYF
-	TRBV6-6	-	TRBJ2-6	TGTGCCAGCAGTTACTCACAGCTTTCTGGGGCCAACGTCCTGACTTTC	CASSYSQLSGANVLTF
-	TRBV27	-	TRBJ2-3	TGTGCCACCACCCGCGGGCTGTCTAACACAGATACGCAGTATTTT	CATTRGLSNTDTQYF